This is a list of T cell receptor beta chains from one sample in a study of control samples from healthy donors and cancer patients. Sequenced by immunoSEQ multiplex PCR; TCRdb stores in-frame clones only, minus some. The sample yields about 150,000 clones, roughly 93% seen once. Source material: blood. These receptors were collected from a man aged 18 to 35 in good health. Both conserved end residues are trimmed from each CDR3. A D gene is named only where the DNA matches it firmly.

TRBD1	TRBV27	TRBJ1-2	12	ASSLYRGNYGYT
TRBD1	TRBV28	TRBJ2-2	15	ASSLWGQGLNTGELF
TRBD1	TRBV6-2/TRBV6-3	TRBJ1-5	17	ASSFGQGAVFFVNQPQH
NA	TRBV6-5	TRBJ2-7	14	ASSYGGNRWSYEQY
NA	TRBV4-3	TRBJ2-4	15	ASSQDWAGMAKNIQY
TRBD1	TRBV11-2	TRBJ2-3	14	ASSLSGTGTPRAQY
NA	TRBV6-2/TRBV6-3	TRBJ1-2	12	ASSSGPTWYGYT
NA	TRBV19	TRBJ1-3	12	ASSTAHPGNTIY
NA	TRBV12-3/TRBV12-4	TRBJ1-1	11	ASRLEGNQKAF
NA	TRBV5-6	TRBJ1-2	16	ASSFTPQPRAWVYGYT
NA	TRBV6-6	TRBJ2-1	9	ASSTSREQF
TRBD2	TRBV11-2	TRBJ2-7	14	ASSPRLAGTHYEQY
NA	TRBV3-1/TRBV3-2	TRBJ2-1	13	ASSKRASSYNEQF
NA	TRBV6-5	TRBJ2-3	9	ATGTGDTQY
TRBD1	TRBV27	TRBJ1-2	12	ASALDRATYGYT
NA	TRBV12-5	TRBJ2-3	12	ASGPPRSTDTQY